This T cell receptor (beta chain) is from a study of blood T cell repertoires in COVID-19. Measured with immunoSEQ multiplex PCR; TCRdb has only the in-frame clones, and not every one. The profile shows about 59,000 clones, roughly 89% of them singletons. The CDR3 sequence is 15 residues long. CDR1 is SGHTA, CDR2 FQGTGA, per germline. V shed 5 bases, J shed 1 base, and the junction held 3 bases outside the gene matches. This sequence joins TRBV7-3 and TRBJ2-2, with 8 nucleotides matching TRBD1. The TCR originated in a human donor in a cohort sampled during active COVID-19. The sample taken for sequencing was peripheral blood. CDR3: CASSLGTGNTGELFF. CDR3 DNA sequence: TGTGCCAGCAGCCTCGGGACAGGGAACACCGGGGAGCTGTTTTTT. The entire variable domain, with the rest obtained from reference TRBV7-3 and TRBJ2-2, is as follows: GAGVSQTPSNKVTEKGKYVELRCDPISGHTALYWYRQSLGQGPEFLIYFQGTGAADDSGLPNDRFFAVRPEGSVSTLKIQRTERGDSAVYLCASSLGTGNTGELFFGEGSRLTVL.